In its sample, the clone carrying this TCR beta chain was seen many times. What it binds is unknown. CDR1 and CDR2 (germline): LNHDA, SQIVND (reference sequence). This CDR3 spans 14 amino acids. V was shortened by 6 bases and J by 2 bases, with 13 bases between the two germline ends. The data derive from a study of Graves' ophthalmopathy and Graves' hyperthyroidism. Study-level results: Clonotypes were expanded in thyroid at above 0.001 frequency, and most also appeared in blood.

Beta-chain TCR CDR3 regions were amplified from RNA transcripts. HTBI-primed first-round RT-PCR preceded second-round multiplex PCR. MiXCR, run by TCRdb on the multiplex PCR reads, gives a single entry per CDR3 protein. The profile shows about 1.1 million distinct CDR3 sequences, around a third of them singletons. The sequencing input was peripheral blood or thyroid tissue (not recorded which). This chain joins TRBV19 and TRBJ1-2; D remains unclear. The source of this sequence is an adult man with Graves' hyperthyroidism. The CDR3 DNA follows: TGTGCCAGTAGCCTAGACACACTAAACTATGGCTACACCTTC. It is translated as CASSLDTLNYGYTF.